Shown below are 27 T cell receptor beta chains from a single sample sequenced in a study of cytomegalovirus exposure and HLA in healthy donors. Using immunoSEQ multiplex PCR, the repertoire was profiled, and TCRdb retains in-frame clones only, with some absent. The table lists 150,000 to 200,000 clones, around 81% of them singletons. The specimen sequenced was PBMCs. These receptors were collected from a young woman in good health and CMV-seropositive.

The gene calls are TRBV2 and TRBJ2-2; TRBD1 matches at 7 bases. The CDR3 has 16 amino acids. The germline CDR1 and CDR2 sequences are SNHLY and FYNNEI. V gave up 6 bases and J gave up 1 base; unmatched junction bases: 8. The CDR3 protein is CASRDDRARNTGELFF. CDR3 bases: TGTGCCAGCAGGGATGACAGGGCCCGGAACACCGGGGAGCTGTTTTTT.

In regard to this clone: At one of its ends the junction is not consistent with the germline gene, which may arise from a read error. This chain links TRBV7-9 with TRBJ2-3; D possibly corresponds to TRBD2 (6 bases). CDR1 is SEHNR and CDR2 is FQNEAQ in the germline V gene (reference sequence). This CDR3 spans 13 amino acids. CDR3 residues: CASSLAVADTQYF. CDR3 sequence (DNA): TGTGCCAGCAGTTTAGCGGTAGCGGATACGCAGTATTTT.

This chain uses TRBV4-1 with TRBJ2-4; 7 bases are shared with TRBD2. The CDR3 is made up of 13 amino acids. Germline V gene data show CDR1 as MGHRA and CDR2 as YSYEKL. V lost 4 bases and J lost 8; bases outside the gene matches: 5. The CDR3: CASSPTSSDIQYF. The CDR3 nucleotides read TGCGCCAGCAGCCCGACTAGCAGCGACATTCAGTACTTC.

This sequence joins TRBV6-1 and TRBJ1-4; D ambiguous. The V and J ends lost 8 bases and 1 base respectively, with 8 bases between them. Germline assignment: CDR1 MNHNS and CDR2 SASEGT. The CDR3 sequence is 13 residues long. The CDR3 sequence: CASLRLTNEKLFF. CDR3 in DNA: TGTGCCAGCTTACGGTTAACTAATGAAAAACTGTTTTTT.

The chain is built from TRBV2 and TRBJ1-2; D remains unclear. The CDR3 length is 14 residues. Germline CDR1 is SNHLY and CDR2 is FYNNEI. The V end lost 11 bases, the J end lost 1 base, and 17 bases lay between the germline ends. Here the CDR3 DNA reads TGTGCCGGCTCAGGTGGAGGAATTAACTATGGCTACACCTTC. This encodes CAGSGGGINYGYTF.

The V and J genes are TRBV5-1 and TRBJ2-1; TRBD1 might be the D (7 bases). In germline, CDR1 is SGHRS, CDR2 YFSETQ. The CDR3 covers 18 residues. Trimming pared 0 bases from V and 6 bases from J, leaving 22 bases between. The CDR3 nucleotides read TGCGCCAGCAGCTTGGAGGGGGCGGGACACCTCTTTTCCAATGAGCAGTTCTTC. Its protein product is CASSLEGAGHLFSNEQFF.

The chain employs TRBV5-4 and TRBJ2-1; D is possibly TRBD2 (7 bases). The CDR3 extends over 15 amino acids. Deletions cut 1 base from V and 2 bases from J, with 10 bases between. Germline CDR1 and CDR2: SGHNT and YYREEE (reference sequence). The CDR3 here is CASSLTGRAYNEQFF. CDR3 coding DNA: TGTGCCAGCAGCTTGACAGGGAGGGCCTACAATGAGCAGTTCTTC.

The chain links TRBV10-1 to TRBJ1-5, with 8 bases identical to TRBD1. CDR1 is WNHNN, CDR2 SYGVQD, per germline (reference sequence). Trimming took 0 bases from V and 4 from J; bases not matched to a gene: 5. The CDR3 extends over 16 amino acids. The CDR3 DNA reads TGCGCCAGCAGTGAGTCGGGACAGGTACTAAATCAGCCCCAGCATTTT. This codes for CASSESGQVLNQPQHF.

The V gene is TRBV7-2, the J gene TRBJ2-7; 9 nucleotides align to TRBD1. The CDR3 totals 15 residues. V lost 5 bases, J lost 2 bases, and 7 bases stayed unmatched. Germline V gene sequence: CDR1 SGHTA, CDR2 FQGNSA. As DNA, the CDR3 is TGTGCCAGCAGCCCACCGGGACAGGGAACCTACGAGCAGTACTTC. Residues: CASSPPGQGTYEQYF.

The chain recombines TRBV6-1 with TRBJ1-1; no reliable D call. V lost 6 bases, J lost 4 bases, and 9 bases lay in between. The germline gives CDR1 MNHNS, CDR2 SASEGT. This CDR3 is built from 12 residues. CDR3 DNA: TGTGCCAGCAGGGTTCGAGGCACTGAAGCTTTCTTT. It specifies CASRVRGTEAFF.

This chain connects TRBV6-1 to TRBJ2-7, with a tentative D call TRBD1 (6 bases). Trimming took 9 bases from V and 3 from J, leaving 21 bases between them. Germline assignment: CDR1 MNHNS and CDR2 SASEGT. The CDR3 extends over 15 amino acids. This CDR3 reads CASRFRDTSYYEQYF. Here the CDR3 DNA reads TGTGCCAGTCGATTTCGGGACACCTCATACTACGAGCAGTACTTC.

This CDR3 reads CASSSGALAGRTGELFF. In nucleotides, the CDR3 is TGTGCCAGCAGCTCAGGCGCCCTAGCGGGACGCACCGGGGAGCTGTTTTTT. The chain is built from TRBV7-9 and TRBJ2-2, with 9 nucleotides matching TRBD2. The V and J ends lost 4 bases and 4 bases, in that order; junction bases with no gene match: 10. This CDR3 spans 17 amino acids. CDR1 and CDR2 from the germline V gene are SEHNR and FQNEAQ (reference sequence).

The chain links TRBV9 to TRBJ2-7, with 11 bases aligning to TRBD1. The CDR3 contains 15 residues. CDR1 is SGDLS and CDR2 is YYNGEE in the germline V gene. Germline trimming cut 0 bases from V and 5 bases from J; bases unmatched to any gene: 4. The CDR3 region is CASSVGGTGGHEQYF. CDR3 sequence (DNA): TGTGCCAGCAGCGTAGGGGGGACAGGGGGTCACGAGCAGTACTTC.

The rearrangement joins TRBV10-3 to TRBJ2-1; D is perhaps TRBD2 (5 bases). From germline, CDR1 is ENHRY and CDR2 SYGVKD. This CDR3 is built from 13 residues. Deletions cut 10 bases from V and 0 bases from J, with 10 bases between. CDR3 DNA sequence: TGTGCCACCGGCGGGTACTCCTACAATGAGCAGTTCTTC. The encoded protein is CATGGYSYNEQFF.

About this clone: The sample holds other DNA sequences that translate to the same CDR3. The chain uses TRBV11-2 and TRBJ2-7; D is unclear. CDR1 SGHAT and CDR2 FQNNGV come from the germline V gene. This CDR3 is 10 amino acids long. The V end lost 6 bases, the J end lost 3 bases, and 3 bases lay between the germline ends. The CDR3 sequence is CASSLYEQYF. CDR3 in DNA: TGTGCCAGCAGTCTCTACGAGCAGTACTTC. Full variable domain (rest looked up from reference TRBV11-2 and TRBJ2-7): EAGVAQSPRYKIIEKRQSVAFWCNPISGHATLYWYQQILGQGPKLLIQFQNNGVVDDSQLPKDRFSAERLKGVDSTLKIQPAKLEDSAVYLCASSLYEQYFGPGTRLTVT.

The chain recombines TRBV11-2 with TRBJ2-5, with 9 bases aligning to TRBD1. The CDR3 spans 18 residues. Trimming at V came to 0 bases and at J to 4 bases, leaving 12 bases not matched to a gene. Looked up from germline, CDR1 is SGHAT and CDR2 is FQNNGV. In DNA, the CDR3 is TGTGCCAGCAGCTTAGATCGCTCCGGACAGGGGTGGAGAGAGACCCAGTACTTC. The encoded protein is CASSLDRSGQGWRETQYF.

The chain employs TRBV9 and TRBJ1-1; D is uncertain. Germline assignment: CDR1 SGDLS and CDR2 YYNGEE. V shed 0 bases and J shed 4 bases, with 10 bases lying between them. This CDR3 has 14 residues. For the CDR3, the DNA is TGTGCCAGCAGCGTAGATCCGGGAGGCACTGAAGCTTTCTTT. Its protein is CASSVDPGGTEAFF.

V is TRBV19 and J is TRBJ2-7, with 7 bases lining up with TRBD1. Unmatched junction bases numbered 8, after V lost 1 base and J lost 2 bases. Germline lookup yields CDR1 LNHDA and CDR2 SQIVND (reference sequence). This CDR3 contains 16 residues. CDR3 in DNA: TGTGCCAGTAGTATAGCTCGGGACAGCTCTACCTACGAGCAGTACTTC. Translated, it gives CASSIARDSSTYEQYF.

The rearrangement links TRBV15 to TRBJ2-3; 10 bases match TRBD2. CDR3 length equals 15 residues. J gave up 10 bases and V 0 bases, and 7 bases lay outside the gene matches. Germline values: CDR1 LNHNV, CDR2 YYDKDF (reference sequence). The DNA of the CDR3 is TGTGCCACCAGCAGAGATCGCCTAGCGGGGGAGGCGCAGTATTTT. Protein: CATSRDRLAGEAQYF.

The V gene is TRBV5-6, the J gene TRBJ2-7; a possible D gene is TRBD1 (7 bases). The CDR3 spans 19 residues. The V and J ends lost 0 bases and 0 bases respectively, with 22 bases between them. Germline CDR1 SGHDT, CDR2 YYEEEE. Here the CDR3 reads CASSLAPRGPEGSSYEQYF. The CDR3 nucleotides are TGTGCCAGCAGCTTGGCTCCGAGGGGGCCGGAGGGGAGCTCCTACGAGCAGTACTTC.

CDR3 residues: CASSNSEVRFHQPQHF. The CDR3 DNA reads as TGTGCCAGCAGCAACAGTGAGGTTAGGTTCCATCAGCCCCAGCATTTT. The V and J genes are TRBV21-1 and TRBJ1-5. TRBV21-1 is a known pseudogene. CDR3 length: 16 amino acids.

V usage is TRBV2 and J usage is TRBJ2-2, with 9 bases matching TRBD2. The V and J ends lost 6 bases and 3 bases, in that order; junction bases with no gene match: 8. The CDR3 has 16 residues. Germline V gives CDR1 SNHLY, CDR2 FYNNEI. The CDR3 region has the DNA TGTGCCAGCAGGGGGCCAGGACTAGCGTACACCGGGGAGCTGTTTTTT. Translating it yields CASRGPGLAYTGELFF.

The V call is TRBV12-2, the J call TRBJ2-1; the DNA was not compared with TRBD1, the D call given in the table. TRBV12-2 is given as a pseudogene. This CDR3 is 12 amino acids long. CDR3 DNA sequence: TGTGCAAGTCGCGGACAGTTCAATGAGCAGTTCTTC. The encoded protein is CASRGQFNEQFF.

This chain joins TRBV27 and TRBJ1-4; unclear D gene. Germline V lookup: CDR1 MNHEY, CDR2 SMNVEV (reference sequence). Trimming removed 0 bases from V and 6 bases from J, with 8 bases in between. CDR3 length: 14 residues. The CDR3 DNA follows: TGTGCCAGCAGTTTATCCAGGATAGATGAAAAACTGTTTTTT. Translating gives CASSLSRIDEKLFF.

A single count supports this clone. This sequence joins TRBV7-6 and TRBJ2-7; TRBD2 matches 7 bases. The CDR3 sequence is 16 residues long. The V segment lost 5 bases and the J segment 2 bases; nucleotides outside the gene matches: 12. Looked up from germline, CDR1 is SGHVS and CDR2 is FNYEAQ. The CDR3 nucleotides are TGTGCCAGCAGCCCGCCCGGGCGGGGGTGGACCTACGAGCAGTACTTC. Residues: CASSPPGRGWTYEQYF.

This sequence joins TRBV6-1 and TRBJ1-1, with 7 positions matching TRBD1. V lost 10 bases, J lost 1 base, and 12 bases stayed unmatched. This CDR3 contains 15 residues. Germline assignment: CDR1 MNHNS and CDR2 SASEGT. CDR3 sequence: CATDRVLLGNTEAFF. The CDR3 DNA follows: TGTGCCACAGACAGGGTTCTATTGGGGAACACTGAAGCTTTCTTT.

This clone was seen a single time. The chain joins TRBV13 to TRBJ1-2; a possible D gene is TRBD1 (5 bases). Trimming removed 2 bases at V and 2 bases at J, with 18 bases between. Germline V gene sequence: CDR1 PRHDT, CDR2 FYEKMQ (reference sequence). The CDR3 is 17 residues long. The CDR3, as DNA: TGTGCCAGCAGCTTAATTCGCTCTGGGGCTTTAAACTATGGCTACACCTTC. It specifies CASSLIRSGALNYGYTF.